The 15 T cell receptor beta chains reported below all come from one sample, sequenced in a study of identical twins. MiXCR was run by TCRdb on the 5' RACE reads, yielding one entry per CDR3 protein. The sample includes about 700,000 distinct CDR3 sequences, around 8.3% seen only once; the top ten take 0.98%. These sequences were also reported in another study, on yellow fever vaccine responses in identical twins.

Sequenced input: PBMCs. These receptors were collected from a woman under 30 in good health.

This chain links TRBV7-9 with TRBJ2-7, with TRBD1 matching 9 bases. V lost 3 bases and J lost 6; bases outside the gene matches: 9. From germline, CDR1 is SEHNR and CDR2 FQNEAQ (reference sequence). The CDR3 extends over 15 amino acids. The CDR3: CASSFIQGAKSEQYF. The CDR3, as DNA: TGTGCCAGCAGCTTTATACAGGGGGCAAAGTCCGAGCAGTACTTC.

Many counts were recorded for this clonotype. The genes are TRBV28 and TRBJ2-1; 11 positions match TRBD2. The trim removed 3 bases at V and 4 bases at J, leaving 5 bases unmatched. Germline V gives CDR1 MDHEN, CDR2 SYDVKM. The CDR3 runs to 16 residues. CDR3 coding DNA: TGTGCCAGCAGTTTGAGTAGCGGGGGGGCTTACAATGAGCAGTTCTTC. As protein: CASSLSSGGAYNEQFF.

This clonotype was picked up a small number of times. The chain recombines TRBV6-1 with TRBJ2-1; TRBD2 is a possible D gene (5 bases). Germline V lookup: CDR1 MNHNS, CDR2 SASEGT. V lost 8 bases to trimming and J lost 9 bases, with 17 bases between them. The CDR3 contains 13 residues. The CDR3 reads CASFARSGSEQFF. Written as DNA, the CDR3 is TGTGCCAGCTTCGCCCGCTCGGGGAGTGAGCAGTTCTTC.

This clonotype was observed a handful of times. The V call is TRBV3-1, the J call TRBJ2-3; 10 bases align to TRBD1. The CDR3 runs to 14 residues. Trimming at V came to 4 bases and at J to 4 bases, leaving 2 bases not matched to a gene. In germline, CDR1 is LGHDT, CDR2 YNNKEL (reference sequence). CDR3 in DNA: TGTGCCAGCAGCCGGGGACAGGGGTCAGATACGCAGTATTTT. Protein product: CASSRGQGSDTQYF.

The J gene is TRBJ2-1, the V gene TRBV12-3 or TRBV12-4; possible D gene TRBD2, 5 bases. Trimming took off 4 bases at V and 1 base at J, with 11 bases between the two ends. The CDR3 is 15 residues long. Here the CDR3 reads CASSWGVGSYNEQFF. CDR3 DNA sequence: TGTGCCAGCAGTTGGGGAGTAGGGTCCTACAATGAGCAGTTCTTC.

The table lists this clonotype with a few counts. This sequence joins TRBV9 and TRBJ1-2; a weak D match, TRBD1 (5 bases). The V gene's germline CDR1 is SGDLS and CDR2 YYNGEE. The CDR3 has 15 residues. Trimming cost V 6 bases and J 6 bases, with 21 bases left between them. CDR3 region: CASTLGFGGSHGYTF. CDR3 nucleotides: TGTGCCAGCACCCTAGGGTTCGGGGGGAGCCATGGCTACACCTTC. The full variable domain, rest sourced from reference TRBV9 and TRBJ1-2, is DSGVTQTPKHLITATGQRVTLRCSPRSGDLSVYWYQQSLDQGLQFLIQYYNGEERAKGNILERFSAQQFPDLHSELNLSSLELGDSALYFCASTLGFGGSHGYTFGSGTRLTVV.

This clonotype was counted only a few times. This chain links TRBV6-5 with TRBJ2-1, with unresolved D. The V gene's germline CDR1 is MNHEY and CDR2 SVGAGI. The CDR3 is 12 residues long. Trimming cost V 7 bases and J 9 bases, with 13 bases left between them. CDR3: CASTAMGGEQFF. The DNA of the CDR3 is TGTGCCAGCACCGCAATGGGCGGTGAGCAGTTCTTC.

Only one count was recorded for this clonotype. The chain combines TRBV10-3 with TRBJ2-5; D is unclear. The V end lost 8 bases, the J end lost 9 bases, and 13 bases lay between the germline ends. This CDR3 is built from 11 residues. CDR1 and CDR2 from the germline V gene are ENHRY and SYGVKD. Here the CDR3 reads CAIGRGEAQYF. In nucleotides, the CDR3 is TGTGCCATCGGGCGCGGTGAGGCCCAGTACTTC.

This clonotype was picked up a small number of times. The CDR3 protein is CASSWDSNTGELFF. For the CDR3, the DNA is TGCGCCAGCAGCTGGGACTCTAACACCGGGGAGCTGTTTTTT. V and J are TRBV5-1 and TRBJ2-2; a weak D match, TRBD2 (6 bases). Germline V CDR1 and CDR2: SGHRS, YFSETQ. CDR3 size: 14 residues. Trimming took 3 bases from V and 2 from J, leaving 8 bases between them.

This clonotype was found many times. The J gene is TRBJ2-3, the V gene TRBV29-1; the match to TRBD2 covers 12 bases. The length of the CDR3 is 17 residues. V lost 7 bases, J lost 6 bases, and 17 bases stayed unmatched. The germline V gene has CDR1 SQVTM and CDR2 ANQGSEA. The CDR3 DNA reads TGCAGCGGCAGACTAGCGGGGGCCGAAATGAGACTGGATACGCAGTATTTT. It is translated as CSGRLAGAEMRLDTQYF.

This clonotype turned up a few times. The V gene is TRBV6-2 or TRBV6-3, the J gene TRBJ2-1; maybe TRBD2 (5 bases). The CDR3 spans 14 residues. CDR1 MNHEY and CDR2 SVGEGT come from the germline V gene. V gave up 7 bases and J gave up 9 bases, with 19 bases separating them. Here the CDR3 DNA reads TGTGCCAGCAAACGAGCGGACCCATGGGGTGAGCAGTTCTTC. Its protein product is CASKRADPWGEQFF.

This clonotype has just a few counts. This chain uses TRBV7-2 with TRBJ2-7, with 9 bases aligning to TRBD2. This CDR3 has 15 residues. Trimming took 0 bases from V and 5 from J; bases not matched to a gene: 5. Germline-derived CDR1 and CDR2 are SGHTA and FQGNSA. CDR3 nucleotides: TGTGCCAGCAGCTTAGCTAGCGGGAGCATCCACGAGCAGTACTTC. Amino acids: CASSLASGSIHEQYF.

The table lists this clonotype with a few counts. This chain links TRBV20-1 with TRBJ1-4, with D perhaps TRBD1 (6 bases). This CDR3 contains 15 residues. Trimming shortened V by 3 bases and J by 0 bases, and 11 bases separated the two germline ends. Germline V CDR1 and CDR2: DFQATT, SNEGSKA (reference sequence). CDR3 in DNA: TGCAGTGCTAGGGGGGGCCTTGCAACTAATGAAAAACTGTTTTTT. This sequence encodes CSARGGLATNEKLFF.

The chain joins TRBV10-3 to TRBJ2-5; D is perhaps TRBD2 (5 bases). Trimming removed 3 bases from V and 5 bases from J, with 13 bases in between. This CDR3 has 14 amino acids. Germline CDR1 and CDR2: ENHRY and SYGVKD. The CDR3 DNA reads TGTGCCATCAGTGAATCGTTCACGGGGGAGACCCAGTACTTC. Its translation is CAISESFTGETQYF.

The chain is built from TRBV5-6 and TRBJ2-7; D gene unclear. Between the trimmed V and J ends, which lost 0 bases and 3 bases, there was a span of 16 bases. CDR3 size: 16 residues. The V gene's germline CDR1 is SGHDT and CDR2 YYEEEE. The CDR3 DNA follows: TGTGCCAGCAGCTTGGCAGTAGGGAATAGGCTCTACGAGCAGTACTTC. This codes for CASSLAVGNRLYEQYF.